A selection of T cell receptor beta chains follows, all from one sample in a study of control samples from healthy donors and cancer patients. Sequencing was performed with immunoSEQ multiplex PCR; in TCRdb, only in-frame clones are kept and a portion is missing. The sample records fewer than 120,000 clones, roughly 88% being singletons. Sequencing was performed on PBMCs. These receptors all stem from a woman between 55 and 75 years old with lung cancer. CDR3s include the opening cysteine and the closing phenylalanine or tryptophan. A D gene is named only where the DNA matches it firmly. The listing skips clone size in some rows; elsewhere it reads once, few, many or a size class.

14,NA,TRBJ1-1,TRBD1,TRBV29-1,CSVEGQGARYPSKF,TGCAGCGTCGAAGGACAGGGGGCGAGGTACCCGAGCAAATTT
16,NA,TRBJ1-1,NA,TRBV24-1,CATSDRWTDQNTEAFF,TGTGCCACCAGTGATCGGTGGACAGACCAGAACACTGAAGCTTTCTTT
16,NA,TRBJ2-5,TRBD2,TRBV4-3,CASSQTERGAMETQYF,TGCGCCAGCAGCCAGACCGAGCGGGGGGCCATGGAGACCCAGTACTTC
14,NA,TRBJ2-1,NA,TRBV28,CASSSTDGIDEQFF,TGCGCCAGCAGTTCCACGGACGGGATCGATGAGCAGTTCTTC
12,NA,TRBJ2-3,NA,TRBV2,CAGCRGSDTQYF,TGTGCCGGGTGTAGGGGCTCAGATACGCAGTATTTT
14,NA,TRBJ2-7,TRBD1,TRBV5-1,CASSSGQNSYEQYF,TGCGCCAGCAGCTCGGGACAGAACTCCTACGAGCAGTACTTC
13,few,TRBJ1-5,TRBD1,TRBV7-2,CASSSDRVQPQHF,TGTGCCAGCAGCTCCGACAGGGTGCAGCCCCAGCATTTT
17,NA,TRBJ2-7,NA,TRBV4-3,CASSQDWTAESSYEQYF,TGCGCCAGCAGCCAAGATTGGACAGCCGAGAGCTCCTACGAGCAGTACTTC
14,NA,TRBJ1-2,NA,TRBV6-5,CASRGRGAYYGYTF,TGTGCCAGCAGAGGCCGGGGGGCGTATTATGGCTACACCTTC
14,NA,TRBJ1-1,NA,TRBV9,CASSVDGGNTEAFF,TGTGCCAGCAGCGTAGACGGGGGGAACACTGAAGCTTTCTTT
14,NA,TRBJ1-5,NA,TRBV10-2,CASSESNRVQPQHF,TGCGCCAGCAGTGAGTCGAACAGGGTTCAGCCCCAGCATTTT
16,NA,TRBJ2-1,NA,TRBV9,CASSVGQTMRDNEQFF,TGTGCCAGCAGCGTAGGACAGACGATGCGAGACAATGAGCAGTTCTTC
16,once,TRBJ1-1,NA,TRBV21-1,CASSTGTGGRNTEAFF,TGTGCCAGCAGTACCGGGACAGGGGGCAGGAACACTGAAGCTTTCTTT
14,NA,TRBJ1-3,NA,TRBV4-1,CASGESGAGNTIYF,TGCGCCAGCGGAGAATCAGGGGCTGGAAACACCATATATTTT
17,NA,TRBJ2-1,TRBD2,TRBV3-1/TRBV3-2,CASSNYFRGGSYNEQFF,TGTGCCAGCAGCAATTATTTTCGGGGGGGCTCCTACAATGAGCAGTTCTTC
16,NA,TRBJ1-2,NA,TRBV4-1,CASSRSDGTFNYGYTF,TGCGCCAGCAGCCGGTCGGACGGAACTTTTAACTATGGCTACACCTTC
15,few,TRBJ2-7,NA,TRBV10-3,CAISEQTNWDYEQYF,TGTGCCATCAGTGAACAGACGAACTGGGACTACGAGCAGTACTTC
14,NA,TRBJ1-2,NA,TRBV28,CASSHGDTFYGYTF,TGTGCCAGCAGTCACGGGGACACCTTCTATGGCTACACCTTC
16,few,TRBJ2-1,TRBD2,TRBV7-2,CASSLTSGGAFNEQFF,TGTGCCAGCAGCCTTACTAGCGGGGGGGCCTTCAATGAGCAGTTCTTC
15,NA,TRBJ1-6,NA,TRBV18,CASSRMQGNNSPLHF,TGTGCCAGCTCACGAATGCAGGGAAATAATTCACCCCTCCACTTT
11,once,TRBJ2-5,NA,TRBV20-1,CSALKGETQYF,TGCAGTGCCCTTAAAGGGGAGACCCAGTACTTC
14,NA,TRBJ1-2,NA,TRBV21-1,CASSKAPANYGYTF,TGTGCCAGCAGCAAAGCTCCAGCTAACTATGGCTACACCTTC
14,NA,TRBJ2-3,NA,TRBV6-5,CAAYEGVEADTQYF,TGTGCCGCCTACGAGGGGGTAGAGGCAGATACGCAGTATTTT
17,once,TRBJ2-5,TRBD2,TRBV29-1,CSVESIAGGPLYETQYF,TGCAGCGTTGAATCAATAGCGGGGGGGCCATTGTATGAGACCCAGTACTTC
14,NA,TRBJ1-1,TRBD1,TRBV5-4,CASSWDRGGTEAFF,TGTGCCAGCAGCTGGGACAGGGGTGGTACTGAAGCTTTCTTT
16,NA,TRBJ1-5,NA,TRBV6-2/TRBV6-3,CASSYSRQGGQQPQHF,TGTGCCAGCAGTTACTCGAGGCAGGGAGGGCAACAGCCCCAGCATTTT
14,once,TRBJ2-2,TRBD1,TRBV29-1,CSVEVTGATGELFF,TGCAGCGTTGAAGTGACAGGGGCCACCGGGGAGCTGTTTTTT
15,NA,TRBJ2-2,TRBD1,TRBV19,CASSRDRGGTGELFF,TGTGCCAGTAGTAGGGACAGGGGAGGCACCGGGGAGCTGTTTTTT